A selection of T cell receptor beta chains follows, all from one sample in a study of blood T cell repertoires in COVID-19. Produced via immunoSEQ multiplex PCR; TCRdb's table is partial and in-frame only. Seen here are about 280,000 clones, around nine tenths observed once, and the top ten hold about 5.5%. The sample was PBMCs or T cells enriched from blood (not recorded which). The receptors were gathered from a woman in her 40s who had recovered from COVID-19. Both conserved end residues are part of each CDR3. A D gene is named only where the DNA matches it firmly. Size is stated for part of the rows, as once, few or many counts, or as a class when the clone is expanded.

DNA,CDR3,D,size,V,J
TGCGCCAGCAGCTTGGGTACAGGGATGAACCATAATTCACCCCTCCACTTT,CASSLGTGMNHNSPLHF,.,.,TRBV5-1,TRBJ1-6
TGTGCCACCAGCAGGGGGGGAGATGGGACTGAAGCTTTCTTT,CATSRGGDGTEAFF,.,.,TRBV15,TRBJ1-1
TGCGCCAGCAGCAGGACAGGGGATACGCAGTATTTT,CASSRTGDTQYF,TRBD1,once,TRBV5-1,TRBJ2-3
TGTGCCAGCACGACAGGGAACACCGGGGAGCTGTTTTTT,CASTTGNTGELFF,.,.,TRBV6-5,TRBJ2-2
TGTGCCAGTAGTAGTAGCAATCGGGGCGAGCAGTACTTC,CASSSSNRGEQYF,.,.,TRBV19,TRBJ2-7
TGTGCCAGCAGCCAAGATTCCAGAGGCTCTGGAAACACCATATATTTT,CASSQDSRGSGNTIYF,.,.,TRBV3-1/TRBV3-2,TRBJ1-3
TGTGCCAGCAGCACTGGACAGTCCTCCTACGAGCAGTACTTC,CASSTGQSSYEQYF,.,.,TRBV21-1,TRBJ2-7
TGTGCCAGCAGTGCACAGGTAAACTATGGCTACACCTTC,CASSAQVNYGYTF,.,.,TRBV28,TRBJ1-2
TGTGCCAGTAGTAAACAGGTGGATCAGCCCCAGCATTTT,CASSKQVDQPQHF,.,.,TRBV19,TRBJ1-5
TGTGCCAGTAGTACCGACGGGATGGCAGATACGCAGTATTTT,CASSTDGMADTQYF,.,.,TRBV19,TRBJ2-3
TGTGCCAGCAGCGTACTCTCTCTAGCGGGGGCGGGTGAGCAGTTCTTC,CASSVLSLAGAGEQFF,TRBD2,.,TRBV9,TRBJ2-1
TGTGCCAGCTCCCCCGGGGTGTCAGAGACCCAGTACTTC,CASSPGVSETQYF,.,.,TRBV18,TRBJ2-5
TGTGCCAGCAGTCCAACCCCATGGTTGGGGGCACGTGGCGAGACCCAGTACTTC,CASSPTPWLGARGETQYF,.,.,TRBV28,TRBJ2-5
TGTGCCAGCAGTTTACCCTCAGGGGAACGGGAGACCCAGTACTTC,CASSLPSGERETQYF,.,.,TRBV28,TRBJ2-5
TGTGCCAGCAGTTTATCAGGGACAGGCGGGACTGAAGCTTTCTTT,CASSLSGTGGTEAFF,TRBD1,once,TRBV27,TRBJ1-1
TGTGCCAGCAGCTGGGGGGGAAATACGCAGTATTTT,CASSWGGNTQYF,TRBD2,.,TRBV4-2,TRBJ2-3
TGTGCCAGTAGTCCGGACAGGGTACCATCACCCCTCCACTTT,CASSPDRVPSPLHF,TRBD1,.,TRBV19,TRBJ1-6
TGTGCCAGCAGCTTCGGTACGGGTACGAACACTGAAGCTTTCTTT,CASSFGTGTNTEAFF,.,.,TRBV7-2,TRBJ1-1
TGCAGCGTTGTAAGCGGGATGAAGGAGCAGTACTTC,CSVVSGMKEQYF,TRBD2,.,TRBV29-1,TRBJ2-7
TGTGCCAGCAGCCCAGGACTAACCACGGCAGATACGCAGTATTTT,CASSPGLTTADTQYF,.,.,TRBV7-3,TRBJ2-3
TGTGCCAGCAGTTTTCTCGACAGGGGCAATCAGCCCCAGCATTTT,CASSFLDRGNQPQHF,TRBD1,.,TRBV28,TRBJ1-5
TGTGCCAGTAGAGTAGGGGCAGCCAACAATGAGCAGTTCTTC,CASRVGAANNEQFF,.,.,TRBV19,TRBJ2-1
TGTGCCAGCAGTCCCAACCCAGGGCCTGGAAACACCATATATTTT,CASSPNPGPGNTIYF,.,few,TRBV6-6,TRBJ1-3
TGCGCCAGCAGCTTGGGGACAGGGGGTATGATGTGGGTCACTGAAGCTTTCTTT,CASSLGTGGMMWVTEAFF,TRBD1,.,TRBV5-1,TRBJ1-1
TGTGCCAGCAGTGAGACTGTAGATCAGCCCCAGCATTTT,CASSETVDQPQHF,.,.,TRBV6-4,TRBJ1-5
TGTGCCACAGGACAGGGGGTAACAGATACGCAGTATTTT,CATGQGVTDTQYF,TRBD1,.,TRBV24-1,TRBJ2-3
TGTGCCAGCAGTTTCGCCCGGACTAGCGGGACACAAGAGACCCAGTACTTC,CASSFARTSGTQETQYF,TRBD2,.,TRBV6-2/TRBV6-3,TRBJ2-5
TGTGCCAGCAGCACAACCAAAATAGCGGGAGGGCTCCAAGAGACCCAGTACTTC,CASSTTKIAGGLQETQYF,TRBD2,.,TRBV7-6,TRBJ2-5
TGCAGTGCTCGTGACACGGGACAGGGAAACTATGGCTACACCTTC,CSARDTGQGNYGYTF,TRBD1,.,TRBV20-1,TRBJ1-2
TGTGCCAGCAGCTTATCGAGTAGCTCCTACGAGCAGTACTTC,CASSLSSSSYEQYF,.,once,TRBV7-2,TRBJ2-7
TGCGCCAGCAGCGATAGAAGGGGGCTTAATTCACCCCTCCACTTT,CASSDRRGLNSPLHF,TRBD1,.,TRBV5-1,TRBJ1-6
TGTGCCAGCAGTGACAGGGGGCGCGAAGATGGCTACACCTTC,CASSDRGREDGYTF,TRBD1,.,TRBV28,TRBJ1-2
TGTGCCAGCAGCTTGGCGGGAGAACAAAGCACAGATACGCAGTATTTT,CASSLAGEQSTDTQYF,TRBD2,.,TRBV7-6,TRBJ2-3
TGCGCCAGCAGCTTGCGGACTAGCGGGGTTCAGGAGCAGTACTTC,CASSLRTSGVQEQYF,TRBD2,.,TRBV5-1,TRBJ2-7
TGTGCCAGCTCTTATAGCGTTGACAATGAGCAGTTCTTC,CASSYSVDNEQFF,.,.,TRBV18,TRBJ2-1
TGTGCCTGGAGTACTTGGCAGGGGGTCCTCGAGCAGTACTTC,CAWSTWQGVLEQYF,TRBD1,.,TRBV30,TRBJ2-7
TGTGCCAGCAGCCAAGATTATCCCGGGGGAGGCTCACCCCTCCACTTT,CASSQDYPGGGSPLHF,.,.,TRBV14,TRBJ1-6
TGCGCCAGCAGCTTCGGGACAGCTAATGAAAAACTGTTTTTT,CASSFGTANEKLFF,TRBD1,once,TRBV5-1,TRBJ1-4
TGTGCCAGCAGCGTAGGTACTAGCAGAAACCAAGAGACCCAGTACTTC,CASSVGTSRNQETQYF,.,once,TRBV9,TRBJ2-5
TGCGCCAGCGGACCCTCAGGGGGTAGCACTGAAGCTTTCTTT,CASGPSGGSTEAFF,TRBD1,.,TRBV5-1,TRBJ1-1
TGTGCCAGCAGAACTAGCGGGAGAACCTCGACAGATACGCAGTATTTT,CASRTSGRTSTDTQYF,TRBD2,.,TRBV7-2,TRBJ2-3
TGTGCCAGTAGCAGGATAGGGAACACTGAAGCTTTCTTT,CASSRIGNTEAFF,.,.,TRBV19,TRBJ1-1
TGTGCCAGCAGCTTAGAGCCTTTGAACACCGGGGAGCTGTTTTTT,CASSLEPLNTGELFF,.,.,TRBV7-3,TRBJ2-2
TGTGCCACCGCCTTCGACAGTACCTACGAGCAGTACTTC,CATAFDSTYEQYF,.,.,TRBV28,TRBJ2-7
TGTGCCAGCAGCTCTGACAGGAGACTCTACGAGCAGTACTTC,CASSSDRRLYEQYF,.,.,TRBV28,TRBJ2-7
TGTGCCAGCAGTTACCTTGGGACAGGGCCGTGGGAGCAGTACTTC,CASSYLGTGPWEQYF,TRBD1,.,TRBV6-2/TRBV6-3,TRBJ2-7
TGTGCCAGCAGCTTGGACAGGGGGTTGCAAGAGACCCAGTACTTC,CASSLDRGLQETQYF,TRBD1,few,TRBV5-4,TRBJ2-5
TGTGCCAGTCGGGCCCACGCAGGGGGCAATGGCTACACCTTC,CASRAHAGGNGYTF,TRBD1,.,TRBV27,TRBJ1-2
TGTGCCAGCGAGTGGACTCACACCGGGGAGCTGTTTTTT,CASEWTHTGELFF,.,.,TRBV2,TRBJ2-2
TGTGCCAGTACCAGAAATGGGGGGGAAAGCAATCAGCCCCAGCATTTT,CASTRNGGESNQPQHF,.,.,TRBV19,TRBJ1-5